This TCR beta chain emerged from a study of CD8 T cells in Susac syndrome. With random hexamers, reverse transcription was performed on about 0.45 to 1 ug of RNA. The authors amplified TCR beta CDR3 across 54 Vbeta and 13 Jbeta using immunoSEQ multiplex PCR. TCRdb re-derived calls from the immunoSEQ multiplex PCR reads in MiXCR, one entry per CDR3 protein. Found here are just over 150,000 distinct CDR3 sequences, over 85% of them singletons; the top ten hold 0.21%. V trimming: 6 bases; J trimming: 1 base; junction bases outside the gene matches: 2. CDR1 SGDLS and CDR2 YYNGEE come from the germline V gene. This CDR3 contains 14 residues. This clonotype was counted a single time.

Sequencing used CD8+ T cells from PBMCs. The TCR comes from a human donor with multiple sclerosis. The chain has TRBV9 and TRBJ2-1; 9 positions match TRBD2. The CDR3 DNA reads TGTGCCAGCACTAGCGGGGATTCCTACAATGAGCAGTTCTTC. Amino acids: CASTSGDSYNEQFF.